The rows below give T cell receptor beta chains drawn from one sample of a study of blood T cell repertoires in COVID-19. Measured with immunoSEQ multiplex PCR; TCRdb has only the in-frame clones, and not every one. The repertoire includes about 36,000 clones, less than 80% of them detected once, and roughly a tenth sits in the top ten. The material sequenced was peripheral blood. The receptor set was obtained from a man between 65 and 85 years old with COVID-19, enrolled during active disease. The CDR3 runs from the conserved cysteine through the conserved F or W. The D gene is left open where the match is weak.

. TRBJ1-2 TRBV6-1 CASSDELYGYTF TGTGCCAGCAGTGATGAGCTCTATGGCTACACCTTC
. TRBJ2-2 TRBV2 CASTIAVNTGELFF TGTGCCAGCACGATTGCGGTGAACACCGGGGAGCTGTTTTTT
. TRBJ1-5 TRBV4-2 CASSQGPNSNQPQHF TGTGCCAGCAGCCAAGGGCCAAATAGCAATCAGCCCCAGCATTTT
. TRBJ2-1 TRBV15 CATSREGHVGNEQFF TGTGCCACCAGCAGAGAGGGACATGTAGGGAATGAGCAGTTCTTC
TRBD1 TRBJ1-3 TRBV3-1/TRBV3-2 CASSQGQGRNTIYF TGTGCCAGCAGCCAAGGACAGGGTCGAAACACCATATATTTT
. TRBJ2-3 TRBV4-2 CASSQAVRSDTDTQYF TGTGCCAGCAGCCAAGCGGTTAGATCTGACACAGATACGCAGTATTTT
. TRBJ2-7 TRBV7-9 CASSLRQGSYEQYF TGTGCCAGCAGCTTAAGGCAGGGGTCCTACGAGCAGTACTTC
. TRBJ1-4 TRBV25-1 CASSFQGGKLFF TGTGCCAGCAGTTTCCAGGGAGGGAAACTGTTTTTT
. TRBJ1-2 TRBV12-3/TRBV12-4 CASSLSGREGYTF TGTGCCAGCAGTTTATCGGGGAGGGAAGGCTACACCTTC
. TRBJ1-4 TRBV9 CASSGQEANEKLFF TGTGCCAGCAGCGGACAGGAAGCTAATGAAAAACTGTTTTTT
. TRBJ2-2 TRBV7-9 CASSRPVSVNTGELFF TGTGCCAGCAGCCGTCCGGTCAGCGTTAACACCGGGGAGCTGTTTTTT
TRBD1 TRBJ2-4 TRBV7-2 CASSLKGAGGQYF TGTGCCAGCAGCTTAAAGGGGGCGGGTGGTCAGTACTTC
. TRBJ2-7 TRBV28 CASSWAVSHEQYF TGTGCCAGCAGTTGGGCAGTCTCCCACGAGCAGTACTTC